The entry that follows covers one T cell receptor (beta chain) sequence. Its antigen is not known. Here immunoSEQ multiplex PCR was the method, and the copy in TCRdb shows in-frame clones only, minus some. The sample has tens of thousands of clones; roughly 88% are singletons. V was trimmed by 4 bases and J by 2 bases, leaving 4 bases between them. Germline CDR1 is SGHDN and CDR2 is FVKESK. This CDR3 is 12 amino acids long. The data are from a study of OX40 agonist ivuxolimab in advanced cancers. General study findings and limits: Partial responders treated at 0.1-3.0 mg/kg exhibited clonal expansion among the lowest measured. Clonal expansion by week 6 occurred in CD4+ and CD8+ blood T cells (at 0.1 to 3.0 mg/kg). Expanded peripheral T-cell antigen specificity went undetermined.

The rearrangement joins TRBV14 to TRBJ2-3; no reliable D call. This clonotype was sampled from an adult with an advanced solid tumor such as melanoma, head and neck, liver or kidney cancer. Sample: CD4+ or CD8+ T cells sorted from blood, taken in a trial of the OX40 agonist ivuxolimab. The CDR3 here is CASSRPTDTQYF. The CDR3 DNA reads TGTGCCAGCAGCCGACCCACAGATACGCAGTATTTT. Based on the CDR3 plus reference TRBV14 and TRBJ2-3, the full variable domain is EAGVTQFPSHSVIEKGQTVTLRCDPISGHDNLYWYRRVMGKEIKFLLHFVKESKQDESGMPNNRFLAERTGGTYSTLKVQPAELEDSGVYFCASSRPTDTQYFGPGTRLTVL.